The 18 T cell receptor beta chains below were found in one sample sequenced in a study of a mutant IDH1 vaccine in newly diagnosed glioma. No antigens are known for them. TCRdb's copy holds only in-frame clones and misses some; the assay was immunoSEQ multiplex PCR. The sample contains tens of thousands of clones, approximately 89% of which appear only once. Time point described: week 47, end of study. Doses consisted of 300 ug of mutant IDH1 20-mer peptide each, paired with topical imiquimod. The material was PBMCs, obtained from a glioma patient whose treatment included an IDH1 peptide vaccine. The receptors were sampled from a middle-aged man with glioma.

The rearrangement uses TRBV5-1 and TRBJ2-2; 12 nucleotides line up with TRBD2. Per the germline V gene, CDR1 is SGHRS and CDR2 is YFSETQ. Trimming cost V 4 bases and J 1 base; bases outside gene matches: 2. The CDR3 consists of 16 residues. CDR3 DNA: TGCGCCAGCAGCGTGACTAGCGGGGGGAACACCGGGGAGCTGTTTTTT. The encoded protein is CASSVTSGGNTGELFF.

This rearrangement joins TRBV5-1 to TRBJ2-1; 10 nucleotides agree with TRBD1. V shed 4 bases, J shed 6 bases, and the junction held 4 bases outside the gene matches. The CDR3 extends over 14 amino acids. Germline V gene data show CDR1 as SGHRS and CDR2 as YFSETQ. Here the CDR3 reads CASSPGQGTNEQFF. The CDR3 nucleotides read TGCGCCAGCAGCCCGGGACAGGGGACCAATGAGCAGTTCTTC.

V and J are TRBV4-1 and TRBJ1-3; D call uncertain. This CDR3 has 15 amino acids. The V and J ends lost 2 bases and 0 bases respectively, with 8 bases between them. CDR1 and CDR2 (germline): MGHRA, YSYEKL. The CDR3 nucleotides are TGCGCCAGCAGCCAACCGAGCCTCTCTGGAAACACCATATATTTT. Protein sequence: CASSQPSLSGNTIYF.

The CDR3 sequence: CASSFTGLAFF. CDR3 sequence (DNA): TGTGCCAGCAGCTTCACGGGGCTGGCTTTCTTT. This chain links TRBV11-2 with TRBJ1-1; D is perhaps TRBD1 (5 bases). CDR1 SGHAT and CDR2 FQNNGV come from the germline V gene. V was shortened by 3 bases and J by 11 bases, with 10 bases between the two germline ends. The CDR3 sequence is 11 residues long.

CDR3 DNA sequence: TGCGCCAGCAGCTTGGACAGCGAAGGGTATGGCTACACCTTC. Translating it yields CASSLDSEGYGYTF. The V and J genes are TRBV5-1 and TRBJ1-2; no clear D. Germline values: CDR1 SGHRS, CDR2 YFSETQ. V gave up 0 bases and J gave up 5 bases, with 11 bases separating them. The CDR3 covers 14 residues.

The count of this clone is one. The V call is TRBV10-1, the J call TRBJ2-1; D perhaps matches TRBD1 (5 bases). In germline, CDR1 is WNHNN, CDR2 SYGVQD (reference sequence). Trimming removed 0 bases at V and 7 bases at J, with 10 bases between. There are 14 residues in the CDR3. CDR3 nucleotides: TGCGCCAGCAGTGAGTCCGCAGGGAAAAATGAGCAGTTCTTC. This gives the protein CASSESAGKNEQFF.

This clone showed up just a few times. V usage is TRBV5-4 and J usage is TRBJ1-1; a weak D match, TRBD1 (6 bases). From germline, CDR1 is SGHNT and CDR2 YYREEE (reference sequence). The CDR3 contains 13 residues. V was clipped by 0 bases and J by 4 bases, with 7 bases between them. CDR3 sequence (DNA): TGTGCCAGCAGCTTGGGAGGGGGCACTGAAGCTTTCTTT. It encodes CASSLGGGTEAFF.

The rearrangement joins TRBV18 to TRBJ1-1, with a tentative D call TRBD1 (6 bases). The CDR3 sequence is 14 residues long. Between the trimmed V and J ends, which lost 2 bases and 4 bases, there was a span of 11 bases. Germline assignment: CDR1 KGHSH and CDR2 LQKENI. The CDR3 DNA sequence: TGTGCCAGCTCACCAGTGGTAGGGGGCACTGAAGCTTTCTTT. This gives the protein CASSPVVGGTEAFF.

This rearrangement joins TRBV9 to TRBJ2-3; D call uncertain. This CDR3 region has 15 residues. Between the trimmed V and J ends, which lost 2 bases and 6 bases, there was a span of 16 bases. From germline, CDR1 is SGDLS and CDR2 YYNGEE. The CDR3 is CASSVGWGYGDTQYF. CDR3 DNA sequence: TGTGCCAGCAGCGTTGGGTGGGGATACGGCGATACGCAGTATTTT.

The chain couples TRBV30 to TRBJ1-5, with 9 bases identical to TRBD1. This CDR3 spans 12 amino acids. CDR1 is GTSNPN and CDR2 is SVGIG in the germline V gene (reference sequence). The chain's CDR3 is CEKQGAEQPQHF. In DNA form, the CDR3 reads TGTGAAAAACAGGGGGCAGAGCAGCCCCAGCATTTT.

V gene TRBV9 combines with J gene TRBJ1-2; TRBD1 agrees at 8 bases. V trimming: 0 bases; J trimming: 8 bases; junction bases outside the gene matches: 6. CDR1 SGDLS and CDR2 YYNGEE come from the germline V gene. The CDR3 runs to 14 residues. CDR3 sequence: CASSVVGTGGGYTF. Written as DNA, the CDR3 is TGTGCCAGCAGCGTAGTAGGGACAGGAGGAGGCTACACCTTC.

The chain links TRBV28 to TRBJ2-1, with 10 positions matching TRBD2. The CDR3 spans 15 residues. V lost 6 bases and J lost 8; bases outside the gene matches: 10. Germline V gene data show CDR1 as MDHEN and CDR2 as SYDVKM. CDR3 residues: CASRFGTSAVDEQFF. The CDR3 coding sequence is TGTGCCAGCAGATTCGGGACTAGCGCCGTCGATGAGCAGTTCTTC.

The J gene is TRBJ2-1, the V gene TRBV11-1; D perhaps matches TRBD1 (7 bases). Germline V gene data show CDR1 as SGHAT and CDR2 as FQDESV (reference sequence). CDR3 length: 14 amino acids. V dropped 2 bases and J dropped 10 bases, with 15 bases sitting between them. The CDR3 nucleotides are TGTGCCAGCAGCTTATTGGAGGGGGCGTGGGAGCAGTTCTTC. Translation gives CASSLLEGAWEQFF.

The chain joins TRBV27 to TRBJ2-7; D gene unclear. The CDR3 consists of 13 residues. V was cut by 6 bases and J by 2 bases, with 11 bases left in between. Germline V gene data show CDR1 as MNHEY and CDR2 as SMNVEV (reference sequence). The CDR3 here is CASRGSGAYEQYF. CDR3 DNA: TGTGCCAGCAGAGGGTCAGGCGCCTACGAGCAGTACTTC.

The rearrangement joins TRBV9 to TRBJ1-1; possibly TRBD1 for D (6 bases). Looked up from germline, CDR1 is SGDLS and CDR2 is YYNGEE. Trimming took off 3 bases at V and 2 bases at J, with 11 bases between the two ends. CDR3 length: 14 residues. DNA of the CDR3: TGTGCCAGCAGCGCGAGGACAGTTAACACTGAAGCTTTCTTT. This codes for CASSARTVNTEAFF.

Here the CDR3 DNA reads TGTGCCAGCAGTCTCATCTATAGGGAGACCCAGTACTTC. This codes for CASSLIYRETQYF. The rearrangement links TRBV28 to TRBJ2-5; D is unresolved. Germline V lookup: CDR1 MDHEN, CDR2 SYDVKM. The CDR3 consists of 13 residues. V lost 5 bases, J lost 5 bases, and 12 bases lay in between.

The rearrangement joins TRBV7-6 to TRBJ1-5; 7 nucleotides agree with TRBD1. Trimming took 5 bases from V and 7 from J; bases not matched to a gene: 11. The CDR3 runs to 15 residues. Per germline, CDR1 SGHVS and CDR2 FNYEAQ. The CDR3 is CASSKESGGGQPQHF. CDR3 DNA: TGTGCCAGCAGCAAAGAATCAGGGGGAGGACAGCCCCAGCATTTT.

This clone was detected a few times. The rearrangement joins TRBV4-3 to TRBJ2-6; the D is unclear. Germline V gene sequence: CDR1 LGHNA, CDR2 YSLEER. The length of the CDR3 is 18 residues. Trimming removed 0 bases from V and 0 bases from J, with 12 bases in between. The chain's CDR3 is CASSQDPDGSSGANVLTF. CDR3 DNA: TGCGCCAGCAGCCAAGATCCGGACGGTTCCTCTGGGGCCAACGTCCTGACTTTC.